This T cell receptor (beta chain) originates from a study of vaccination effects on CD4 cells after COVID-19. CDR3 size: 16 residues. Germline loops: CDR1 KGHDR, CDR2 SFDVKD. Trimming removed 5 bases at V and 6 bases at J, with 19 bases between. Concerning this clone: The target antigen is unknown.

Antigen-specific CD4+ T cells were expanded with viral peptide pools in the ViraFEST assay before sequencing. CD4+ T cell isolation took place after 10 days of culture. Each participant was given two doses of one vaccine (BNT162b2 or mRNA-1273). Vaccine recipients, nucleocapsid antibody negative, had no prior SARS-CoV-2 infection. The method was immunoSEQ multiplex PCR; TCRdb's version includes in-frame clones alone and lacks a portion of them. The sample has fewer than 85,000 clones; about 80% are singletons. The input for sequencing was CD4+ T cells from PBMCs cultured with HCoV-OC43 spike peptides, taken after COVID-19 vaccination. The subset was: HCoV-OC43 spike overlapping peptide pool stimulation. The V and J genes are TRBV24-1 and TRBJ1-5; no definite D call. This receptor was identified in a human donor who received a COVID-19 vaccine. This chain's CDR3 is CATSVSPVKTGQPQHF. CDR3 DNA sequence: TGTGCCACCAGTGTGAGCCCCGTAAAGACGGGTCAGCCCCAGCATTTT.